This T cell receptor beta chain was captured by sequencing in a study of CD8 T cells in Susac syndrome. Germline lookup yields CDR1 LGHNA and CDR2 YNFKEQ. Trimming stripped 0 bases from V and 7 bases from J, with 3 bases between. This CDR3 contains 12 residues. Reverse transcription used roughly 0.45 to 1 ug RNA and random hexamers. Amplification of TCR beta CDR3 across 54 Vbeta and 13 Jbeta was performed with immunoSEQ multiplex PCR. In TCRdb, the immunoSEQ multiplex PCR reads were re-called with MiXCR into one record per CDR3 protein. The sample yields hundreds of thousands of distinct CDR3 sequences, roughly 85% seen once. This clonotype has only a few counts. Sequencing targeted TCR beta in blood CD8+ and CD4+ T cells. The patients who served as multiple sclerosis controls were treatment-naive and had stable or active relapsing-remitting disease that fulfilled the revised McDonald criteria.

Sequencing used CD8+ T cells from PBMCs. The chain employs TRBV4-2 and TRBJ2-2; D call uncertain. The sequence derives from a human donor with multiple sclerosis. The CDR3 region has the DNA TGTGCCAGCAGCCAAGATCTCGGGGAGCTGTTTTTT. Amino acids: CASSQDLGELFF.